This TCR beta chain was recovered during a study of neurological immune-mediated disorders. V was cut by 3 bases and J by 0 bases, with 15 bases left in between. The CDR3 spans 18 residues. Time point here: longitudinal time-point 1 (baseline). TCRdb analysed the 5' RACE reads with MiXCR anew, one entry per CDR3 protein. Of approximately 37,000 distinct CDR3 sequences detected, approximately 3% appear once; the ten largest clones hold around 7.7%. This clonotype has at least ten counts. Sequenced: PBMCs. The clonotype comes from an older woman with multiple sclerosis. The chain is built from TRBV12-3 or TRBV12-4 and TRBJ2-6, with a tentative D call TRBD1 (6 bases). CDR3: CASSFAGAGRSGANVLTF. The CDR3 region has the DNA TGTGCCAGCAGTTTTGCAGGGGCTGGTCGCTCTGGGGCCAACGTCCTGACTTTC.